The following is a T cell receptor (beta chain) sequence with its context. This specimen belongs to a study of blood T cell repertoires in COVID-19. Study context: The samples span acute and convalescent COVID-19 from the United States, Italy and Spain. PBMCs, B-cell-depleted T cells, or T cells were the source of the cDNA or gDNA that made up the material.

Original processing notes: It was from reference gene primer amplification that nucleated cell counts were estimated. Libraries were prepared by immunoSEQ multiplex PCR; TCRdb keeps only in-frame clonotypes and omits some of them. The DNA was the basis for D and trimming; V, J and clone size are from that table. Of 30,000 or so clones listed, approximately 90% are singletons. Germline V CDR1 and CDR2: KGHSH, LQKENI. The V and J ends lost 3 bases and 4 bases respectively, with 10 bases between them. The CDR3 spans 13 residues. Sequencing input: peripheral blood. V usage is TRBV18 and J usage is TRBJ2-7, with D perhaps matching TRBD1 (6 bases). The TCR comes from a human donor in a cohort sampled during active COVID-19. CDR3 loop: CASSPQQGYEQYF. The CDR3 bases are TGTGCCAGCTCACCCCAACAGGGATACGAGCAGTACTTC.